This T cell receptor beta chain was recorded in a study of T cell responses to AZD1222 COVID-19 vaccine (dated by TCRdb to the early 2020s). Regarding the research as a whole: A total of 230 to 250 trial participants underwent TCR sequencing, of whom some 210 received two doses of AZD1222 and about 25 received two doses of the MenACWY control vaccine. Trial participants were enrolled by age into subgroups of 18-55, 56-69 and 70-plus years, and roughly 150, 30 and 60 TCR-sequenced participants, respectively, were included in these subgroups. Overall study results and their limits: Vaccine-associated CD4 TCRs spanned the whole spike protein, with dominant responses in regions 160-218 and 743-854. Because no samples from the day 14 peak response were available, repertoires could be characterized only after the peak T cell response. After two AZD1222 doses, spike-specific TCR breadth and depth were significantly higher than at day 0 and than in MenACWY recipients. Participants were mostly white British, with more females than males. The authors suggested clonal diversity may have been underestimated. Conclusions about previously exposed vaccinees were limited because only six or seven AZD1222 recipients were SARS-CoV-2 seropositive at baseline. Reportedly, almost half of the unique spike-specific TCRs recognized epitopes lying outside the regions that are mutated in the B.1.351 and B.1.1.7 variants. The 56-69-year group was small, and its depth increase did not reach significance, likely because of low power.

Regarding this clone: Its cognate antigen has yet to be identified. No base quality information exists; no much larger clone differs at one position.

The CDR3 regions of human TCRbeta chains were subjected to immunosequencing. Per the source publication's procedure: Repertoire TCRs were matched against a reference library of SARS-CoV-2-specific TCRs generated with the MIRA antigen-specificity platform. Breadth meant the fraction of unique TCRs that were SARS-CoV-2-associated, whereas depth meant the fraction of total T cells that were SARS-CoV-2-associated. Using the MIRA data, each spike-specific TCR was assigned both to the spike region to which the TCR was reactive and to a CD4 or CD8 class. Log10-transformed breadth and depth values were compared by one-way ANOVA with Sidak's multiple comparisons tests. TCRdb took this table from immuneACCESS and kept in-frame rearrangements with V and J called. Such tables lack part of the clones; where checked against another copy, unresolved V genes explain under half of the gap, and the rest is unexplained. V and J calls and clone size follow that table, whereas D and trimming were derived from the DNA. The sample table lists 72,000 or so clones, 70% to 90% of them with a count of one. The ten largest make up over 25% of the sample.

Measured from the cysteine to the phenylalanine, the CDR3 is 15 residues long. Just CDR3 DNA is preserved here, 45 bases in frame from base 1. The V end loses 2 bases and the J end loses 5 bases, and a stretch of 10 bases separates them. CDR1 and CDR2 (SGHTA, FQGTGA) derive from the germline V gene. The time point label, read with the paper, signifies: about 28 days (+/-7) after the second vaccine dose. Because spike-specific TCR depth and breadth did not differ between the two schedules, AZD1222 recipients who got a second dose at roughly 4 weeks were pooled with those who got a second dose at roughly 12 weeks. The vaccinee samples were drawn from two UK trials, COV001 and COV002, one of which was a single-blind randomized controlled phase 2/3 trial testing AZD1222 (ChAdOx1 nCoV-19) in healthy adults. Trial participant PBMC samples were collected at day 0 and day 28 after the second dose for TCRbeta chain sequencing.

Source: peripheral blood, taken 28 days after the second AZD1222 dose. The receptor's source is an adult who received the AZD1222 COVID-19 vaccine. The rearrangement joined TRBV7-3 to TRBJ1-6; possibly the D gene is TRBD1, per 5 matching bases. DNA sequence: TGTGCCAGCAGCTTATATGGGGGAAATAATTCACCCCTCCACTTT. This codes for CASSLYGGNNSPLHF.